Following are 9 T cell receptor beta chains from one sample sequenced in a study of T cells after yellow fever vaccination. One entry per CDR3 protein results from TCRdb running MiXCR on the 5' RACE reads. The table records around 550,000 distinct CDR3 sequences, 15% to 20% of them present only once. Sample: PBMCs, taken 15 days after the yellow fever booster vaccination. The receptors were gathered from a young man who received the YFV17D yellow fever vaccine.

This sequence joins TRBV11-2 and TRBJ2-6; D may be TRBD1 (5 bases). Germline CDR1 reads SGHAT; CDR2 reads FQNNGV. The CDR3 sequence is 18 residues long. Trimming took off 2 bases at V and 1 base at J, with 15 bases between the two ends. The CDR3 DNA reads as TGTGCCAGCAGCTTAATTTATCAGGGTAATTCTGGGGCCAACGTCCTGACTTTC. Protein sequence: CASSLIYQGNSGANVLTF.

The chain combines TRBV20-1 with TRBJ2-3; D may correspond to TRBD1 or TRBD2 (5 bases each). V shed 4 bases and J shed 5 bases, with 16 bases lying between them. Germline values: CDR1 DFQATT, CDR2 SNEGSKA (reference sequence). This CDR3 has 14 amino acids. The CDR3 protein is CSANRPGAGDTQYF. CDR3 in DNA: TGCAGTGCTAACCGCCCCGGGGCTGGAGATACGCAGTATTTT.

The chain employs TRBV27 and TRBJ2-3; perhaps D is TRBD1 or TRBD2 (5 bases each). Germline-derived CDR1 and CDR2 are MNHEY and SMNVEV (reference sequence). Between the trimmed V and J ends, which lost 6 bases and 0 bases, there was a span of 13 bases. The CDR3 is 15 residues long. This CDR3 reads CASSIRDGSTDTQYF. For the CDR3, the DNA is TGTGCCAGCAGCATCCGGGACGGGAGCACAGATACGCAGTATTTT.

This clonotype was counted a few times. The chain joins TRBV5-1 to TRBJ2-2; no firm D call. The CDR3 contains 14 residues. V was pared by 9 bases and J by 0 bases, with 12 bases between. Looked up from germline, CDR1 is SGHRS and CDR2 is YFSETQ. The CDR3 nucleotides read TGCGCCACCTCCCTAGAGACGAACACCGGGGAGCTGTTTTTT. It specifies CATSLETNTGELFF.

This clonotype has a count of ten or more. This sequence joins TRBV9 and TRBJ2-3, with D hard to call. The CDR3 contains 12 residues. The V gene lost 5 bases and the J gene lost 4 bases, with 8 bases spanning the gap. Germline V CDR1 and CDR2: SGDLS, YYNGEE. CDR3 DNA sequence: TGTGCCAGCAGTGTCGGTGCAGATACGCAGTATTTT. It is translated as CASSVGADTQYF.

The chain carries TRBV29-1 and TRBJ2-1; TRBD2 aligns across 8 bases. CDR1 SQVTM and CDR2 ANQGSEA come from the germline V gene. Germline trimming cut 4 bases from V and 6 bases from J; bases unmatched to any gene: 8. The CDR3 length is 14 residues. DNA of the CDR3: TGCAGCGTTGTCGCAGCGGGAGAAGGCAATGAGCAGTTCTTC. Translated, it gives CSVVAAGEGNEQFF.

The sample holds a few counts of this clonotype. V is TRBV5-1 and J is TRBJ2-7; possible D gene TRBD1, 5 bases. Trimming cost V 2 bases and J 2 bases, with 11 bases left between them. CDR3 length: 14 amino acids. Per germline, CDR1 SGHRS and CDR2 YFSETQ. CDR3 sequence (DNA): TGCGCCAGCAGCTTTACAGGAGTCGCCTACGAGCAGTACTTC. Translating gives CASSFTGVAYEQYF.

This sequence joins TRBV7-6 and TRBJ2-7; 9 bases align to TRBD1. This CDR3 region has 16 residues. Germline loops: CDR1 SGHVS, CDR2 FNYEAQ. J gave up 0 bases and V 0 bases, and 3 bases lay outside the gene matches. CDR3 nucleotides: TGTGCCAGCAGCTTAGCCGTGACAGGGGGCTCCTACGAGCAGTACTTC. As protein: CASSLAVTGGSYEQYF.

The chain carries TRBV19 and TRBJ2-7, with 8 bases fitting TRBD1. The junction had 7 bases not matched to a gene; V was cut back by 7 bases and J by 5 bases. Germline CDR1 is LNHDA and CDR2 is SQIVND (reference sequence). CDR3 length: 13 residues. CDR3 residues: CASKNRGNDEQYF. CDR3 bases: TGTGCCAGTAAAAACAGGGGGAACGACGAGCAGTACTTC.